This TCR beta chain was captured by sequencing in a study of T-cell memory formation after mild COVID-19. For the study at large: Clusters were largely donor specific. Points from the study as a whole: CD4+ clones that contracted lay mainly in CM and EM; CD8+ ones lay in EMRA. Whereas later expanders leaned CD4+, clones contracting day 15 to 85 showed a balanced CD4/CD8 makeup.

Note on this clonotype: Its antigen remains unknown.

Germline CDR1 SGHDT, CDR2 YYEEEE. This CDR3 comprises 16 residues. The V end lost 0 bases, the J end lost 4 bases, and 16 bases lay between the germline ends. The 5'RACE method, run with constant-segment primers, produced TCR alpha and TCR beta cDNA libraries (carrying sample barcodes and UMIs). Via MiXCR, TCRdb re-called the 5' RACE reads, giving one row per CDR3 protein. The top ten hold roughly 1.5% of the sample, which has about 49,000 distinct CDR3 sequences, roughly 7% seen once. The TCR sequence derives from a man aged 18 to 30 who had mild COVID-19 (a few samples of this study predate the infection). Cell type and time point are not known. Material: PBMCs or a T cell subset sorted from them (not recorded which). The chain uses TRBV5-6 and TRBJ1-1; weak D call: TRBD1 (5 bases). The CDR3 DNA is TGTGCCAGCAGCTTGGGGCAGGGCGGGTTGCGCACTGAAGCTTTCTTT. Translating it yields CASSLGQGGLRTEAFF. The full variable domain, in which reference TRBV5-6 and TRBJ1-1 provide the parts outside the CDR3, is DAGVTQSPTHLIKTRGQQVTLRCSPKSGHDTVSWYQQALGQGPQFIFQYYEEEERQRGNFPDRFSGHQFPNYSSELNVNALLLGDSALYLCASSLGQGGLRTEAFFGQGTRLTVV.